A selection of T cell receptor beta chains follows, all from one sample in a study of Graves' ophthalmopathy and Graves' hyperthyroidism. TCRdb re-derived calls from the multiplex PCR reads in MiXCR, one entry per CDR3 protein. The data show a few hundred thousand distinct CDR3 sequences, around 21% seen once. The sequenced material came from peripheral blood. The source is a woman younger than 35 with stable Graves' hyperthyroidism. The CDR3 runs from the conserved cysteine through the conserved F or W. Fields, in order: J gene, V gene, clone size, D gene, CDR3 protein, CDR3 DNA. The D gene is left open where the match is weak. Clone size appears in some rows only: once, few, many, or a class for an expanded clone.

>TRBJ2-2|TRBV11-1|many|NA
CASSPWGLGRVSTGELFF
TGCGCCAGCAGCCCCTGGGGGCTCGGTCGCGTTAGCACCGGGGAGCTGTTTTTT
>TRBJ2-7|TRBV3-1|many|NA
CASSQAGPRPYEQYF
TGTGCCAGCAGCCAAGCCGGGCCTAGGCCCTACGAGCAGTACTTC
>TRBJ2-5|TRBV12-3/TRBV12-4|many|TRBD2
CASSLAGGMETQYF
TGTGCCAGCAGTCTAGCGGGAGGAATGGAGACCCAGTACTTC
>TRBJ1-2|TRBV30|many|NA
CAWRWAGKDYGYTF
TGTGCCTGGAGGTGGGCAGGGAAGGACTATGGCTACACCTTC
>TRBJ1-2|TRBV19|many|NA
CASSIGRASYGYTF
TGTGCCAGTAGTATAGGGAGAGCATCTTATGGCTACACCTTC
>TRBJ2-7|TRBV6-2/TRBV6-3|many|TRBD2
CASGNSGRGSPYEQYF
TGTGCCAGCGGTAATAGCGGGAGGGGGTCCCCCTACGAGCAGTACTTC
>TRBJ2-5|TRBV5-6|NA|TRBD2
CASSPEGRAISETQYF
TGTGCCAGCAGCCCGGAGGGGAGGGCGATTTCGGAGACCCAGTACTTC
>TRBJ1-2|TRBV6-5|many|NA
CASSYDGANYGYTF
TGTGCCAGCAGTTACGATGGGGCGAACTATGGCTACACCTTC
>TRBJ2-5|TRBV5-4|many|TRBD2
CASSTGGETQYF
TGTGCCAGCAGCACGGGGGGGGAGACCCAGTACTTC
>TRBJ1-1|TRBV6-5|many|TRBD1
CASSLGQGISNTEAFF
TGTGCCAGCAGTCTCGGACAGGGGATTTCGAACACTGAAGCTTTCTTT
>TRBJ2-7|TRBV28|many|NA
CASSFPSYEQYF
TGTGCCAGCAGTTTCCCTAGCTACGAGCAGTACTTC
>TRBJ2-5|TRBV12-3/TRBV12-4|many|NA
CASSLSGSQGKTQYF
TGTGCCAGCAGCCTCTCCGGGAGCCAAGGAAAGACCCAGTACTTC
>TRBJ2-7|TRBV9|NA|NA
CASRRDSTYEQYF
TGTGCCAGCAGGCGGGACTCCACGTACGAGCAGTACTTC
>TRBJ1-3|TRBV12-3/TRBV12-4|NA|NA
CASTRTERNTIYF
TGTGCCAGCACTCGGACAGAGCGAAACACCATATATTTT
>TRBJ1-1|TRBV19|many|NA
CASSTRVNTEAFF
TGTGCCAGTAGTACAAGGGTCAACACTGAAGCTTTCTTT
>TRBJ1-1|TRBV12-3/TRBV12-4|many|NA
CASSFRRLQNTEAFF
TGTGCCAGCAGTTTTCGTCGGCTACAGAACACTGAAGCTTTCTTT
>TRBJ2-7|TRBV12-3/TRBV12-4|many|NA
CASSLHGAKPYEQYF
TGTGCCAGCAGTTTACATGGGGCGAAGCCCTACGAGCAGTACTTC
>TRBJ1-1|TRBV7-3|once|NA
CASSFLGEGLTEAFF
TGTGCCAGCAGCTTCCTCGGGGAGGGTTTGACTGAAGCTTTCTTT
>TRBJ1-2|TRBV15|NA|NA
CATSRGRGQGILSYTF
TGTGCCACCAGCAGAGGAAGGGGACAAGGAATTCTTAGCTACACCTTC
>TRBJ2-7|TRBV27|NA|TRBD1
CASNIPDRFYYEQYF
TGTGCCAGCAATATCCCGGACAGGTTCTACTACGAGCAGTACTTC
>TRBJ1-1|TRBV10-3|NA|TRBD1
CAISRAPGQDWTEAFF
TGTGCCATCAGTAGAGCGCCGGGACAGGATTGGACTGAAGCTTTCTTT
>TRBJ1-3|TRBV27|once|NA
CASSVRGSGNTIYF
TGTGCCAGCAGTGTTAGGGGGTCTGGAAACACCATATATTTT
>TRBJ1-1|TRBV19|NA|TRBD1
CATGTGGGNTEAFF
TGTGCCACCGGGACAGGGGGCGGGAACACTGAAGCTTTCTTT
>TRBJ1-3|TRBV7-8|many|NA
CASSLRASGNTIYF
TGTGCCAGCAGCTTAAGGGCCTCTGGAAACACCATATATTTT
>TRBJ1-5|TRBV10-3|NA|NA
CAINVQGRGQPQHF
TGTGCCATCAACGTACAGGGACGAGGACAGCCCCAGCATTTT
>TRBJ1-6|TRBV27|NA|NA
CASRPLSEGNNSPLHF
TGTGCCAGCAGGCCCCTGTCGGAAGGAAATAATTCACCCCTCCACTTT
>TRBJ1-1|TRBV20-1|NA|NA
CSARDARGNTEAFF
TGCAGTGCTAGAGACGCCAGGGGGAACACTGAAGCTTTCTTT
>TRBJ1-6|TRBV7-2|few|NA
CASSLAATSYNSPLHF
TGTGCCAGCAGCTTAGCAGCCACCTCCTATAATTCACCCCTCCACTTT
>TRBJ1-1|TRBV28|many|NA
CASSLDGVAEAFF
TGTGCCAGCAGTTTAGACGGGGTAGCTGAAGCTTTCTTT
>TRBJ1-2|TRBV20-1|many|NA
CSARGFGSPNYGYTF
TGCAGTGCTAGAGGTTTCGGCAGCCCTAACTATGGCTACACCTTC
>TRBJ2-5|TRBV2|once|TRBD2
CASSDSGLAGGGLLGETQYF
TGTGCCAGCAGTGACTCGGGACTAGCGGGCGGGGGGCTTCTGGGGGAGACCCAGTACTTC
>TRBJ2-7|TRBV4-1|few|TRBD2
CASSRKLPDRDYLFYEQYF
TGCGCCAGCAGCCGCAAGTTACCGGACCGGGACTACCTCTTCTACGAGCAGTACTTC
>TRBJ2-7|TRBV27|NA|TRBD2
CASALAGTSDYEQYF
TGTGCCAGCGCCCTCGCCGGGACTAGCGATTACGAGCAGTACTTC
>TRBJ1-6|TRBV11-2|many|NA
CASSLIRGRNAEIHF
TGTGCCAGCAGCTTAATCAGGGGACGGAATGCCGAAATCCACTTT
>TRBJ2-7|TRBV12-3/TRBV12-4|many|NA
CASNSRTELTRQYF
TGTGCCAGCAACTCTCGGACTGAGCTCACCCGGCAGTACTTC
>TRBJ2-5|TRBV7-2|NA|TRBD2
CASSLVRTSARETQYF
TGTGCCAGCAGCTTAGTCCGGACTAGCGCTCGGGAGACCCAGTACTTC
>TRBJ2-7|TRBV12-3/TRBV12-4|many|NA
CVSSFAAGSYEQYF
TGTGTCAGCAGTTTCGCCGCGGGATCCTACGAGCAGTACTTC
>TRBJ2-7|TRBV9|NA|NA
CASSAGSSLREQYF
TGTGCCAGCAGCGCGGGTTCCTCCCTGCGGGAGCAGTACTTC
>TRBJ1-3|TRBV24-1|NA|NA
CATSDPLVSGNTIYF
TGTGCCACCAGTGATCCCCTGGTCTCTGGAAACACCATATATTTT